This T cell receptor (beta chain) came from a study of Ad26.COV2.S vaccination and SARS-CoV-2 variants. Libraries were prepared by immunoSEQ multiplex PCR; TCRdb keeps only in-frame clonotypes and omits some of them. The data contain approximately 500,000 clones, around 88% of them singletons. Study-wide findings and caveats: Breadth, reportedly substantial, characterized the spike-specific CD8+ and CD4+ T cell responses after vaccination. For non-spike TCRs, breadth in vaccine recipients resembled that in placebo recipients.

The V end lost 1 base, the J end lost 8 bases, and 11 bases lay between the germline ends. Germline loops: CDR1 LGHDT, CDR2 YNNKEL (reference sequence). The CDR3 is 13 amino acids. With respect to this clone: Its antigen is currently unknown.

Indicated treatment: 15 to 20 received Ad26.COV2.S at low or high dose, single or two shots; several received placebo; per-sample allocation not given. All samples were drawn on day 63, counting from the first vaccine or placebo injection. The vaccine delivered Wuhan-strain SARS-CoV-2 spike through an Ad26 vector. The TCR comes from a person between 18 and 60 years old who received the Ad26.COV2.S COVID-19 vaccine or a placebo. V gene TRBV3-1 (or the pseudogene TRBV3-2) combines with J gene TRBJ1-2, with D perhaps matching TRBD1 (6 bases). The sample consisted of peripheral blood, taken in a trial of Ad26.COV2.S vaccine versus placebo. The CDR3 sequence is CASSQADSRGYTF. CDR3 nucleotides: TGTGCCAGCAGCCAAGCGGACAGTAGGGGCTACACCTTC.